These T cell receptor beta chains were read from a single sample in a study of T cell responses to AZD1222 COVID-19 vaccine. Assay used: immunoSEQ multiplex PCR; TCRdb lists only in-frame clones, some missing. The repertoire consists of over 120,000 clones, with more than 85% occurring once and the leading ten covering 5% to 5.5%. This material consisted of peripheral blood, taken on day 0 of AZD1222 vaccination. The receptors were sampled from an adult in good health. Both conserved end residues are part of each CDR3. D genes are given only for firm matches. Size values are once, few and many counts, or a class for expanded clones, and some rows have none.

J gene | clone size | D gene | V gene | CDR3 protein | CDR3 DNA
TRBJ2-1 | once | TRBD2 | TRBV5-6 | CASSLPLAVNEQFF | TGTGCCAGCAGCTTGCCACTAGCGGTCAATGAGCAGTTCTTC
TRBJ2-3 | once | TRBD1 | TRBV14 | CASSQRVAGGEADTQYF | TGTGCCAGCAGCCAACGAGTAGCAGGGGGAGAAGCAGATACGCAGTATTTT
TRBJ2-2 | NA | TRBD2 | TRBV9 | CASSPGLAGANGELFF | TGTGCCAGCAGCCCCGGACTAGCGGGAGCAAACGGGGAGCTGTTTTTT
TRBJ1-1 | NA | NA | TRBV27 | CASNMGGANTEAFF | TGTGCCAGCAATATGGGGGGAGCGAACACTGAAGCTTTCTTT
TRBJ2-1 | NA | TRBD2 | TRBV13 | CASSGGTSGYNEQFF | TGTGCCAGCAGCGGAGGGACTAGCGGTTACAATGAGCAGTTCTTC
TRBJ2-3 | once | NA | TRBV28 | CASSFLGAGTDTQYF | TGTGCCAGCAGTTTTCTAGGAGCGGGCACAGATACGCAGTATTTT
TRBJ2-5 | NA | NA | TRBV30 | CAWTHKEGTQYF | TGTGCCTGGACCCACAAGGAAGGGACCCAGTACTTC
TRBJ1-2 | NA | NA | TRBV5-3 | CARSLAGYGYTF | TGTGCCAGAAGCTTGGCAGGGTATGGCTACACCTTC
TRBJ1-1 | NA | TRBD1 | TRBV14 | CASSQEDRDPRTEAFF | TGTGCCAGCAGCCAAGAAGACAGGGACCCCCGGACTGAAGCTTTCTTT
TRBJ2-7 | NA | TRBD1 | TRBV20-1 | CSALTGLEQYF | TGCAGTGCACTGACAGGGCTCGAGCAGTACTTC
TRBJ1-4 | once | TRBD1 | TRBV5-1 | CASSLAPGTGDEKLFF | TGCGCCAGCAGCTTGGCGCCGGGAACAGGGGATGAAAAACTGTTTTTT
TRBJ2-7 | few | NA | TRBV7-8 | CASSPTRLPYEQYF | TGTGCCAGCAGCCCTACTCGACTACCCTACGAGCAGTACTTC
TRBJ2-3 | once | NA | TRBV2 | CASSERVNTDTQYF | TGTGCCAGCAGTGAAAGGGTGAACACAGATACGCAGTATTTT
TRBJ2-2 | once | NA | TRBV3-1/TRBV3-2 | CASSQVRGGELFF | TGTGCCAGCAGCCAAGTACGCGGCGGGGAGCTGTTTTTT
TRBJ2-3 | once | TRBD1 | TRBV5-4 | CASSFVDRGRDTQYF | TGTGCCAGCAGCTTTGTGGACAGGGGGAGAGATACGCAGTATTTT
TRBJ2-3 | NA | TRBD1 | TRBV9 | CASSVHRGADTQYF | TGTGCCAGCAGCGTACACAGGGGAGCAGATACGCAGTATTTT
TRBJ2-1 | NA | NA | TRBV29-1 | CSADRESYNEQFF | TGCAGCGCCGATCGGGAGTCCTACAATGAGCAGTTCTTC
TRBJ1-5 | NA | NA | TRBV6-6 | CASSYQVDSNQPQHF | TGTGCCAGCAGTTACCAGGTTGATAGCAATCAGCCCCAGCATTTT
TRBJ2-5 | NA | NA | TRBV10-3 | CAISQKETQYF | TGTGCCATCAGCCAAAAAGAGACCCAGTACTTC
TRBJ1-1 | NA | NA | TRBV19 | CASRQMVNTEAFF | TGTGCCAGTAGACAGATGGTGAACACTGAAGCTTTCTTT